This entry is about one T cell receptor beta chain. The antigen it binds to is not known. The CDR3 measures 12 amino acids from cysteine to phenylalanine. Nucleotide data are not available. Reading the germline V gene (reference sequence) gives CDR1 SEHNR and CDR2 FQNEAQ. The data originate from a study of CXCR3-negative and CXCR3-positive naive CD8 T cells (dated by TCRdb to the late 2010s). Broadly, across the study: In total, roughly 140 million TRB reads were obtained, which works out to roughly 1.5 +/- 0.3 million reads per library. The TRBV-TRBJ cluster analysis covered naive subsets from about 5 donors and memory cells from 3 donors. Diversity and physicochemical repertoire analyses covered about a dozen donors pooled from two independent experiments. The full study reports these points: Compared with CXCR3-negative naive cells, CXCR3-positive naive cells had TRB CDR3s with higher hydrophobicity (lower Kidera factor 4), lower energy, and higher strength and volume indices. Repertoire diversity was comparably high in both naive subsets but much lower in memory CD8+ T cells. Because surface CD5, which has been linked to self-reactivity in mice, was comparable between naive subsets, TCR interaction strength was also inferred from TRB CDR3 physicochemical properties. Because CXCR3 expression was partially decreased after cryopreservation, freshly isolated PBMCs were used for most assays. Within the same donor, TRBV-TRBJ usage looked similar between naive CXCR3-negative and CXCR3-positive cells, but memory cells had distinct patterns.

For each CD8+ T cell subset, flow sorting was done in triplicate, and about 300,000 cells per subset went directly into RLT lysis buffer. Naive CD8+ T cells were defined stringently as CD45RO-CCR7+CD27+CD95- to exclude memory contaminants. Using standard density gradient centrifugation, peripheral blood mononuclear cells were isolated from buffy coats. Naive CXCR3-negative and CXCR3-positive CD8+ T cells were flow-sorted on a FACSAria III. Total RNA was extracted from sorted cells using an RNeasy Mini Kit. The run used a NextSeq 550. The Human TCR Profiling Kit (MiLaboratory) was used to prepare UMI-labeled 5' RACE TRB cDNA libraries. cDNA synthesis used the entire amount of extracted RNA, and PCR amplification then used the entire amount of cDNA produced. Libraries were prepared in parallel with an identical number of PCR cycles. In the authors' own workflow: About 52,000 +/- 9,100 unique UMI-labeled TRB cDNA molecules per library were extracted with MIGEC and MiXCR, with at least two reads per UMI required. An average of approximately 40,000 +/- 10,000 functional in-frame TRB CDR3 nucleotide clonotypes without stop codons was found per library. Diversity metrics, including normalized Shannon-Wiener and Chao1, were computed in VDJtools after downsampling to 5000 UMI-labeled TRB molecules per sample. For the central five CDR3 residues, VDJtools calculated physicochemical properties weighted by clonotype size, namely interaction energy, strength, volume and Kidera factor 4. Reads reprocessed by TCRdb are summarized as one entry per CDR3 protein sequence, and DNA is absent. The V and J calls were determined by TCRdb, not by the authors. The table of this sample itemizes 130,000 or so distinct CDR3 sequences. Together, the top ten hold roughly 0.41% of the sample.

This receptor was identified in a human donor in good health. Some clones in this sample may be carry-over from other donors' samples. The chain joins TRBV7-9 to TRBJ1-5; TCRdb outputs TRBD1, but without DNA this stays unchecked. Sequences were obtained from naive CXCR3+ CD8+ T cells from blood. The sample's cell subset or site label, decoded: CD45RO-CCR7+CD27+CD95- naive CD8+ T cells expressing CXCR3 (TNR3+). For the CDR3, the sequence is CASSQGDQPQHF.